This entry lists 18 T cell receptor beta chains sequenced from one sample in a study of blood T cell repertoires in COVID-19. Clones were sequenced by immunoSEQ multiplex PCR, and TCRdb holds only the in-frame ones, with some missing. The sample lists some 180,000 clones; under 95% were seen once. Sequenced material: peripheral blood. The receptors were gathered from a man between 18 and 29 years old with COVID-19, enrolled during active disease.

The chain has TRBV4-3 and TRBJ2-7; 11 positions agree with TRBD2. CDR1 LGHNA and CDR2 YSLEER come from the germline V gene. The trim removed 0 bases at V and 6 bases at J, leaving 4 bases unmatched. The CDR3 is 15 residues long. CDR3 region: CASSQESLAGAEQYF. The CDR3 coding sequence is TGCGCCAGCAGCCAAGAATCACTAGCGGGAGCCGAGCAGTACTTC.

The chain has TRBV7-5 and TRBJ2-7; no DNA check was done on the table's D call, TRBD2. TRBV7-5 is a recognized pseudogene. The CDR3 loop spans 17 amino acids. As DNA, the CDR3 is TGTGCCAGAAGCTTAGTAGGGACTACGGGAGGCCATTACGAGCAGTACTTC. This translates into CARSLVGTTGGHYEQYF.

The chain links TRBV7-3 to TRBJ1-1, with no clear D. V was pared by 4 bases and J by 1 base, with 7 bases between. The germline V gene encodes CDR1 SGHTA and CDR2 FQGTGA. CDR3 length equals 13 residues. CDR3 protein: CASSSEWNTEAFF. The CDR3 region has the DNA TGTGCCAGCAGCTCGGAGTGGAACACTGAAGCTTTCTTT. Full variable domain (rest looked up from reference TRBV7-3 and TRBJ1-1): GAGVSQTPSNKVTEKGKYVELRCDPISGHTALYWYRQSLGQGPEFLIYFQGTGAADDSGLPNDRFFAVRPEGSVSTLKIQRTERGDSAVYLCASSSEWNTEAFFGQGTRLTVV.

V gene TRBV5-1 combines with J gene TRBJ2-1; TRBD2 matches at 11 bases. Looked up from germline, CDR1 is SGHRS and CDR2 is YFSETQ. V was clipped by 1 base and J by 5 bases; unmatched bases: 5. This CDR3 region has 16 residues. Here the CDR3 reads CASSLLLAGGDNEQFF. CDR3 DNA: TGCGCCAGCAGCTTGCTCCTAGCGGGAGGAGACAATGAGCAGTTCTTC. Together with reference TRBV5-1 and TRBJ2-1, the CDR3 gives the full variable domain: KAGVTQTPRYLIKTRGQQVTLSCSPISGHRSVSWYQQTPGQGLQFLFEYFSETQRNKGNFPGRFSGRQFSNSRSEMNVSTLELGDSALYLCASSLLLAGGDNEQFFGPGTRLTVL.

This rearrangement joins TRBV5-1 to TRBJ2-1, with TRBD1 as a possible D gene (6 bases). V lost 0 bases to trimming and J lost 6 bases, with 13 bases between them. The CDR3 has 15 amino acids. The V gene's germline CDR1 is SGHRS and CDR2 YFSETQ. CDR3 loop: CASSLDRVSVNEQFF. The CDR3, as DNA: TGCGCCAGCAGCTTGGACAGGGTGTCCGTCAATGAGCAGTTCTTC.

This clone is a singleton in its sample. CDR3: CASSLRAGGGNEQFF. For the CDR3, the DNA is TGTGCCAGCAGCTTAAGAGCGGGAGGAGGGAATGAGCAGTTCTTC. This chain uses TRBV7-3 with TRBJ2-1, with 9 positions matching TRBD2. This CDR3 comprises 15 residues. V dropped 1 base and J dropped 7; count of bases not matched to a gene: 5. Germline CDR1 SGHTA, CDR2 FQGTGA.

The chain carries TRBV6-5 and TRBJ2-7, with D tentatively TRBD2 (6 bases). V lost 2 bases, J lost 0 bases, and 14 bases lay in between. The V gene's germline CDR1 is MNHEY and CDR2 SVGAGI. The CDR3 contains 16 residues. CDR3 amino acids: CASSYRMTSISYEQYF. The CDR3, as DNA: TGTGCCAGCAGTTACCGAATGACTAGTATCTCCTACGAGCAGTACTTC.

The chain has TRBV30 and TRBJ2-1; D is ambiguous. CDR1 is GTSNPN, CDR2 SVGIG, per germline (reference sequence). V lost 2 bases to trimming and J lost 0 bases, with 5 bases between them. The CDR3 runs to 13 residues. This CDR3 reads CAWSPSSYNEQFF. DNA of the CDR3: TGTGCCTGGAGTCCGAGCTCCTACAATGAGCAGTTCTTC. Looking up the rest from reference TRBV30 and TRBJ2-1 gives the full variable domain: SQTIHQWPATLVQPVGSPLSLECTVEGTSNPNLYWYRQAAGRGLQLLFYSVGIGQISSEVPQNLSASRPQDRQFILSSKKLLLSDSGFYLCAWSPSSYNEQFFGPGTRLTVL.

The V call is TRBV25-1, the J call TRBJ2-4; TRBD2 might be the D (6 bases). Between the trimmed V and J ends, which lost 4 bases and 6 bases, there was a span of 22 bases. Germline V lookup: CDR1 MGHDK, CDR2 SYGVNS. This CDR3 is 17 amino acids long. In DNA form, the CDR3 reads TGTGCCAGCAGTGTGCCCCATCGCGGGGCGCGCGGAAACATTCAGTACTTC. It specifies CASSVPHRGARGNIQYF.

V is TRBV11-3 and J is TRBJ2-2, with D tentatively TRBD1 (6 bases). The germline gives CDR1 SGHNT, CDR2 YENEEA. This CDR3 is built from 20 residues. Trimming cost V 4 bases and J 0 bases, with 24 bases left between them. This chain's CDR3 is CASSSMYIGQTKPNTGELFF. The CDR3 region has the DNA TGTGCCAGCAGCTCAATGTATATAGGACAGACGAAACCGAACACCGGGGAGCTGTTTTTT.

The rearrangement uses TRBV27 and TRBJ2-7; D is uncertain. This CDR3 contains 13 residues. The ends were cut back, 2 bases at V and 6 bases at J, with 11 bases in the middle. From germline, CDR1 is MNHEY and CDR2 SMNVEV (reference sequence). CDR3 sequence: CASSLGPSFEQYF. The DNA of the CDR3 is TGTGCCAGCAGTTTAGGGCCATCGTTCGAGCAGTACTTC.

The V gene is TRBV27, the J gene TRBJ2-3; 8 nucleotides align to TRBD1. CDR1 and CDR2 from the germline V gene are MNHEY and SMNVEV (reference sequence). The junction had 10 bases not matched to a gene; V was cut back by 3 bases and J by 2 bases. This CDR3 spans 17 amino acids. The CDR3 coding sequence is TGTGCCAGCAGTTTCTCTTTTGCTCAGGGGGCCACAGATACGCAGTATTTT. This codes for CASSFSFAQGATDTQYF.

This rearrangement joins TRBV5-6 to TRBJ2-7; TRBD1 aligns across 7 bases. The CDR3 sequence is 14 residues long. V was clipped by 1 base and J by 3 bases; unmatched bases: 4. Germline CDR1 and CDR2: SGHDT and YYEEEE. CDR3 in amino acids: CASSLMGQRYEQYF. CDR3 in DNA: TGTGCCAGCAGCTTGATGGGACAGCGCTACGAGCAGTACTTC.

A single count supports this clone. V usage is TRBV7-8 and J usage is TRBJ2-7; D might be TRBD1 (7 bases). Germline-derived CDR1 and CDR2 are SGHVS and FQNEAQ. The CDR3 covers 19 residues. Trimming took 4 bases from V and 5 from J, leaving 30 bases between them. The CDR3 sequence is CASSSGGGGPPTGLDEQYF. CDR3 DNA sequence: TGTGCCAGCAGCTCAGGGGGAGGAGGGCCGCCCACGGGGTTGGACGAGCAGTACTTC.

The chain uses TRBV5-6 and TRBJ2-2, with a tentative D call TRBD1 (5 bases). The CDR3 consists of 16 residues. Germline V gene lookup returns CDR1 SGHDT and CDR2 YYEEEE. The V gene lost 4 bases and the J gene lost 1 base, with 14 bases spanning the gap. The CDR3 loop is CASSATLQENTGELFF. The CDR3 coding sequence is TGTGCCAGCAGCGCGACTCTACAGGAGAACACCGGGGAGCTGTTTTTT.

The genes are TRBV5-5 and TRBJ1-3; possibly TRBD1 for D (6 bases). Germline loops: CDR1 SGHKS, CDR2 YYEKEE (reference sequence). Trimming removed 3 bases at V and 1 base at J, with 17 bases between. This CDR3 comprises 17 residues. CDR3 amino acids: CASSWRVGGTSGNTIYF. The DNA of the CDR3 is TGTGCCAGCAGCTGGCGTGTGGGTGGGACATCTGGAAACACCATATATTTT. The full variable domain, completed using reference TRBV5-5 and TRBJ1-3, is DAGVTQSPTHLIKTRGQQVTLRCSPISGHKSVSWYQQVLGQGPQFIFQYYEKEERGRGNFPDRFSARQFPNYSSELNVNALLLGDSALYLCASSWRVGGTSGNTIYFGEGSWLTVV.

The V gene is TRBV12-3 or TRBV12-4, the J gene TRBJ1-2; TRBD1 might be the D (6 bases). V dropped 5 bases and J dropped 8 bases, with 15 bases sitting between them. The CDR3 is 13 amino acids. CDR3 in amino acids: CASSTPDSRGYTF. The CDR3 DNA is TGTGCCAGCAGTACCCCGGACAGTCGGGGCTACACCTTC.

This chain links TRBV24-1 with TRBJ2-1, with TRBD1 identical over 10 bases. V gave up 3 bases and J gave up 8 bases; unmatched junction bases: 6. The CDR3 covers 15 residues. The V gene's germline CDR1 is KGHDR and CDR2 SFDVKD. The chain's CDR3 is CATSDPRDRGHEQFF. DNA for the CDR3: TGTGCCACCAGTGATCCCAGGGACAGGGGCCATGAGCAGTTCTTC.